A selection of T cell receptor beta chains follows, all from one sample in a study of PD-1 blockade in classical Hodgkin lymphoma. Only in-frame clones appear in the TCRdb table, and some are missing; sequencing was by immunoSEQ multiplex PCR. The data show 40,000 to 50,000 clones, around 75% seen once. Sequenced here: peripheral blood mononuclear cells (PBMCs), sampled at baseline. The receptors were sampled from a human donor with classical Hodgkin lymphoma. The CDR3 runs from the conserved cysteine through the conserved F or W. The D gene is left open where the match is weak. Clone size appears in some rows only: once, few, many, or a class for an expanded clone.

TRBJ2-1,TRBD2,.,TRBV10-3,CAISYSGNEQFF,TGTGCCATCAGCTATAGCGGGAATGAGCAGTTCTTC
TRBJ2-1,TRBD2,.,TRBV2,CASSERGLAGVGEQFF,TGTGCCAGCAGTGAGAGGGGACTAGCGGGAGTGGGTGAGCAGTTCTTC
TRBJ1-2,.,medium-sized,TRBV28,CASSTGTVVYGYTF,TGTGCCAGCAGTACGGGGACGGTTGTCTATGGCTACACCTTC
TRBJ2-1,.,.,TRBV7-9,CASSLPPSGEQFF,TGTGCCAGCAGCTTACCCCCTAGTGGGGAGCAGTTCTTC
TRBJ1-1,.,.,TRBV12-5,CASGPGTENTEAFF,TGTGCTAGTGGGCCCGGGACGGAAAACACTGAAGCTTTCTTT
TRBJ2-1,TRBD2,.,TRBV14,CASSPGLAGEAQFF,TGTGCCAGCAGCCCGGGACTAGCGGGAGAGGCGCAGTTCTTC
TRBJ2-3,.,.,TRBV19,CASSPRPTDTQYF,TGTGCCAGTAGCCCCCGGCCCACAGATACGCAGTATTTT
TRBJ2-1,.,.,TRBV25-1,CASSATSTGREQFF,TGTGCCAGCAGTGCAACGTCCACCGGGCGCGAGCAGTTCTTC
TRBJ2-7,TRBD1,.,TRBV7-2,CASSETGGRSYEQYF,TGTGCCAGCAGCGAAACAGGGGGCAGGTCCTACGAGCAGTACTTC
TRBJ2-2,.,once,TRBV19,CASKERVRTGELFF,TGTGCCAGTAAGGAGAGGGTTAGAACCGGGGAGCTGTTTTTT
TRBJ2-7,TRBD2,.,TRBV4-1,CASSQVRTSGSYEQYF,TGCGCCAGCAGCCAAGTACGGACTAGCGGCTCCTACGAGCAGTACTTC
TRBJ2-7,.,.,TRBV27,CASSLSIRGNEGYRVYEQYF,TGTGCCAGCAGTTTATCGATAAGAGGTAACGAGGGATACCGTGTATACGAGCAGTACTTC
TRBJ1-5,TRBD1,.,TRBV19,CASSSRDRGDQPQHF,TGTGCCAGTAGTAGCCGGGACAGGGGCGATCAGCCCCAGCATTTT
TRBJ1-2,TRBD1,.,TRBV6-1,CAISPGQGAFGYTF,TGTGCCATCAGTCCGGGACAGGGGGCGTTCGGCTACACCTTC
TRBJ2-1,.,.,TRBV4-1,CASSQDMVGQGSYNEQFF,TGCGCCAGCAGCCAAGATATGGTAGGCCAGGGTTCCTACAATGAGCAGTTCTTC
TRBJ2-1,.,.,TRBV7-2,CASSLAANYNEQFF,TGTGCCAGCAGCTTAGCTGCAAACTACAATGAGCAGTTCTTC
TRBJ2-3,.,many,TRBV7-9,CASSSTDRPGSTDTQYF,TGTGCCAGCAGCTCTACCGACAGGCCGGGTTCCACAGATACGCAGTATTTT
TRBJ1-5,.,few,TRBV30,CASKTGNQPQHF,TGTGCCTCCAAGACGGGGAATCAGCCCCAGCATTTT
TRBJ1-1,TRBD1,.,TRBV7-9,CASSLGQGRRTEAFF,TGTGCCAGCAGCCTCGGACAGGGAAGGAGGACTGAAGCTTTCTTT
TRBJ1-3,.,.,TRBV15,CATSASGNTIYF,TGTGCCACCAGCGCGTCTGGAAACACCATATATTTT